This T cell receptor beta chain was identified in a study of blood T cell repertoires in COVID-19. The wider study: Researchers got acute and convalescent COVID-19 samples from the United States, Italy and Spain.

Clones were sequenced by immunoSEQ multiplex PCR, and TCRdb holds only the in-frame ones, with some missing. The sample yields 470,000 or so clones, 70% to 90% seen once. Enrollees, about 18 to 95 years old, lived in about two dozen US areas. Participants reported their clinical history, and cohort assignment relied on those reports. The sequence was collected from a young woman with acute COVID-19. The material sequenced was PBMCs or T cells enriched from blood (not recorded which).

For the CDR3, the DNA is TGTGCCAGTAGTCGACAGGGGAAGGATAATTCACCCCTCCACTTT. Protein product: CASSRQGKDNSPLHF. V is TRBV19 and J is TRBJ1-6; TRBD1 aligns across 8 bases. CDR1 is LNHDA, CDR2 SQIVND, per germline (reference sequence). The CDR3 spans 15 residues. After removal of 5 bases from V and 5 bases from J, the junction contained 5 bases not matched to a gene.